The 26 T cell receptor beta chains below come from one sample, sequenced in a study of T cells in localized non-small cell lung cancer. The repertoire was sequenced with immunoSEQ multiplex PCR; TCRdb's copy has only in-frame clones and lacks some. Among some 22,000 clones listed, 88% were seen once. The source material was PBMCs, sampled before any cancer treatment. The receptors come from a man aged 40 to 70 with stage II lung adenocarcinoma.

This chain links TRBV6-1 with TRBJ2-1; 7 nucleotides line up with TRBD2. The CDR3 is 13 residues long. Trimming at V came to 4 bases and at J to 9 bases, leaving 6 bases not matched to a gene. Per the germline V gene, CDR1 is MNHNS and CDR2 is SASEGT. The CDR3 loop is CASSGGLVGEQFF. CDR3 nucleotides: TGTGCCAGCAGTGGTGGACTAGTTGGTGAGCAGTTCTTC.

The V gene is TRBV4-1, the J gene TRBJ1-2, with 7 positions matching TRBD1. Germline CDR1 is MGHRA and CDR2 is YSYEKL. Trimming removed 5 bases from V and 3 bases from J; junction bases left unmatched: 12. The CDR3 is made up of 16 amino acids. CDR3 region: CASSSPGQRSYYGYTF. The CDR3 region has the DNA TGCGCCAGCAGCTCACCGGGACAGAGATCGTACTATGGCTACACCTTC.

The rearrangement links TRBV7-3 to TRBJ1-4; possible D gene TRBD1, 6 bases. There are 12 residues in the CDR3. Germline V gives CDR1 SGHTA, CDR2 FQGTGA. The V end lost 4 bases, the J end lost 8 bases, and 8 bases lay between the germline ends. The CDR3 loop is CASSSDREKLFF. Here the CDR3 DNA reads TGTGCCAGCAGCTCCGACAGGGAAAAACTGTTTTTT.

V is TRBV6-5 and J is TRBJ2-5, with a possible D match to TRBD2 (6 bases). Trimming stripped 6 bases from V and 1 base from J, with 15 bases between. Germline V gene lookup returns CDR1 MNHEY and CDR2 SVGAGI. This CDR3 spans 15 amino acids. The CDR3 DNA sequence: TGTGCCAGCAGGCCTATGGGGGGACGCCAAGAGACCCAGTACTTC. Residues: CASRPMGGRQETQYF.

J is TRBJ2-7 and V is TRBV9; tentative D call: TRBD1 (5 bases). Germline values: CDR1 SGDLS, CDR2 YYNGEE. The CDR3 runs 15 residues. V was clipped by 0 bases and J by 0 bases, with 10 bases between them. The CDR3, as DNA: TGTGCCAGCAGCGTAGGACAGATGAGCTCCTACGAGCAGTACTTC. Protein sequence: CASSVGQMSSYEQYF.

The rearrangement uses TRBV18 and TRBJ2-2; D ambiguous. The CDR3 runs 13 residues. Germline V CDR1 and CDR2: KGHSH, LQKENI. The V end was cut by 6 bases, the J end by 5 bases, with 10 bases between. CDR3 bases: TGTGCCAGCTCTTCTTCCGGAACCGGGGAGCTGTTTTTT. Encoded protein: CASSSSGTGELFF.

The J gene is TRBJ1-1, the V gene TRBV6-6; possible D gene TRBD1, 5 bases. V lost 3 bases and J lost 6, with 8 bases in between. The CDR3 totals 12 residues. Germline-derived CDR1 and CDR2 are MNHNY and SVGAGI (reference sequence). The CDR3 nucleotides read TGTGCCAGCAGTTATGTAGGGGCTGAAGCTTTCTTT. It yields the protein CASSYVGAEAFF.

V and J are TRBV7-9 and TRBJ1-5; possibly TRBD1 for D (5 bases). Trimming left V 4 bases short and J 9 bases short, with 13 bases between. The CDR3 is 13 amino acids. From germline, CDR1 is SEHNR and CDR2 FQNEAQ (reference sequence). CDR3 bases: TGTGCCAGCAGCTCCGGATTTGACAGGCCCCAGCATTTT. Protein: CASSSGFDRPQHF.

The rearrangement links TRBV19 to TRBJ1-4; D call uncertain. V lost 5 bases and J 0 bases, leaving 13 bases between the germline ends. This CDR3 region has 16 residues. Germline assignment: CDR1 LNHDA and CDR2 SQIVND (reference sequence). Written as DNA, the CDR3 is TGTGCCAGTAGTTCCCTATGGTCGGCAACTAATGAAAAACTGTTTTTT. Its protein is CASSSLWSATNEKLFF.

About this clone: The limits of the CDR3 on the DNA are not certain, so only TCRdb's listed CDR3 is given. This rearrangement joins TRBV27 to TRBJ1-2. Looked up from germline, CDR1 is MNHEY and CDR2 is SMNVEV (reference sequence). With termini counted, the CDR3 has 14 amino acids. The CDR3 sequence: CASSSSRLDYGYTF.

This rearrangement joins TRBV5-1 to TRBJ2-5; possibly TRBD1 or TRBD2 for D (5 bases each). Germline-derived CDR1 and CDR2 are SGHRS and YFSETQ. The V end lost 3 bases, the J end lost 5 bases, and 11 bases lay between the germline ends. The CDR3 has 13 amino acids. CDR3 protein: CASSYNEGETQYF. The CDR3 nucleotides read TGCGCCAGCAGCTACAACGAGGGGGAGACCCAGTACTTC.

The count of this clone is one. The rearrangement uses TRBV7-2 and TRBJ1-1; 7 bases are shared with TRBD1. V gave up 2 bases and J gave up 4 bases; unmatched junction bases: 13. Looked up from germline, CDR1 is SGHTA and CDR2 is FQGNSA. The CDR3 spans 17 residues. DNA for the CDR3: TGTGCCAGCAGCTTAAGGCCTACAGGGGCGGGTGGCACTGAAGCTTTCTTT. This sequence encodes CASSLRPTGAGGTEAFF.

The chain recombines TRBV14 with TRBJ2-1; D not resolved. The CDR3 has 12 residues. Between the trimmed V and J ends, which lost 4 bases and 8 bases, there was a span of 9 bases. Per germline, CDR1 SGHDN and CDR2 FVKESK. The CDR3 is CASSLTLHEQFF. CDR3 sequence (DNA): TGTGCCAGCAGCCTCACCCTACATGAGCAGTTCTTC.

The chain couples TRBV11-1 to TRBJ2-7, with D perhaps matching TRBD2 (6 bases). The CDR3 is 16 amino acids. Germline-derived CDR1 and CDR2 are SGHAT and FQDESV (reference sequence). V was pared by 5 bases and J by 2 bases, with 19 bases between. The CDR3 loop reads CASSPAFGTQTYEQYF. CDR3 nucleotide sequence: TGTGCCAGCAGCCCCGCCTTCGGGACTCAAACCTACGAGCAGTACTTC.

The chain recombines TRBV4-2 with TRBJ1-1; the D is unclear. The CDR3 covers 12 residues. Trimming pared 4 bases from V and 6 bases from J, leaving 9 bases between. Germline values: CDR1 LGHNA, CDR2 YNFKEQ. CDR3 nucleotides: TGTGCCAGCAGCCCAGGACCGCCTGAAGCTTTCTTT. Its protein product is CASSPGPPEAFF.

This sequence joins TRBV5-4 and TRBJ2-3; D gene uncertain. CDR3 length: 13 residues. Trimming removed 4 bases at V and 6 bases at J, with 12 bases between. CDR1 and CDR2 from the germline V gene are SGHNT and YYREEE (reference sequence). The CDR3 loop is CASSQTDGDTQYF. The CDR3 coding sequence is TGTGCCAGCAGCCAAACGGATGGGGATACGCAGTATTTT.

The rearrangement uses TRBV27 and TRBJ1-5, with 7 bases matching TRBD1. Germline V gene sequence: CDR1 MNHEY, CDR2 SMNVEV (reference sequence). Losses at the gene ends were 6 bases for V and 5 bases for J; bases not matched to a gene: 7. The CDR3 loop spans 14 amino acids. In DNA form, the CDR3 reads TGTGCCAGCAGGGGAAGAGGGGGCCATCAGCCCCAGCATTTT. Its translation: CASRGRGGHQPQHF.

The chain links TRBV14 to TRBJ2-2; D is possibly TRBD1 (6 bases). Trimming cost V 4 bases and J 4 bases, with 10 bases left between them. Germline-derived CDR1 and CDR2 are SGHDN and FVKESK. The CDR3 is 14 residues long. CDR3 coding DNA: TGTGCCAGCAGCCGAAACAGGGCCACCGGGGAGCTGTTTTTT. This encodes CASSRNRATGELFF.

CDR3 residues: CASSLVGTNEKLFF. The CDR3, as DNA: TGCGCCAGCAGCTTGGTTGGAACTAATGAAAAACTGTTTTTT. The chain is built from TRBV5-1 and TRBJ1-4; D gene ambiguous. This CDR3 region has 14 residues. The V gene's germline CDR1 is SGHRS and CDR2 YFSETQ. Trimming took off 0 bases at V and 1 base at J, with 4 bases between the two ends.

This rearrangement joins TRBV2 to TRBJ2-3, with D unresolved. Deletions cut 2 bases from V and 0 bases from J, with 12 bases between. Per the germline V gene, CDR1 is SNHLY and CDR2 is FYNNEI. This CDR3 is built from 16 residues. In nucleotides, the CDR3 is TGTGCCAGCAGTGAACTGGGCAGCTTTAGCACAGATACGCAGTATTTT. Protein sequence: CASSELGSFSTDTQYF.

The chain carries TRBV9 and TRBJ2-5; 10 nucleotides match TRBD1. TRBJ2-7 matches the DNA end more closely, so the J call is doubtful. CDR1 is SGDLS, CDR2 YYNGEE, per germline. The length of the CDR3 is 16 residues. The DNA of the CDR3 is TGTGCCAGCAGAGGCCAACGGGGACAGGGGTTCTACGAGCAGTACTTC. It is translated as CASRGQRGQGFYEQYF.

The chain recombines TRBV7-3 with TRBJ2-5; 8 nucleotides line up with TRBD2. The CDR3 spans 14 residues. Per germline, CDR1 SGHTA and CDR2 FQGTGA. With 5 bases clipped from V and 3 bases from J, the junction kept 5 bases outside the gene matches. CDR3 in amino acids: CASSPARGEETQYF. The CDR3 region has the DNA TGTGCCAGCAGCCCTGCGCGGGGGGAAGAGACCCAGTACTTC.

The CDR3 DNA sequence: TGCGCCAGCAGCTCTAATCCGATATCCTACGAGCAGTACTTC. Its translation is CASSSNPISYEQYF. V usage is TRBV5-1 and J usage is TRBJ2-7; no reliable D call. Looked up from germline, CDR1 is SGHRS and CDR2 is YFSETQ. Trimming took off 3 bases at V and 1 base at J, with 11 bases between the two ends. This CDR3 comprises 14 residues.

The J gene is TRBJ2-7, the V gene TRBV7-2; 7 positions match TRBD1. J lost 2 bases, V lost 3 bases, and 4 bases had no gene match. This CDR3 contains 14 residues. Germline V lookup: CDR1 SGHTA, CDR2 FQGNSA. The CDR3 DNA is TGTGCCAGCAGCTTCACAGGGGTGACCTACGAGCAGTACTTC. Amino acid sequence: CASSFTGVTYEQYF.

V usage is TRBV6-6 and J usage is TRBJ2-2; the D is unclear. V was pared by 9 bases and J by 4 bases, with 12 bases between. Per the germline V gene, CDR1 is MNHNY and CDR2 is SVGAGI (reference sequence). The CDR3 covers 13 residues. CDR3 bases: TGTGCCAGTCGGGCGGTTACCACCGGGGAGCTGTTTTTT. It codes for CASRAVTTGELFF.

V usage is TRBV23-1 and J usage is TRBJ1-1; possible D gene TRBD1, 6 bases. TRBV23-1 is labeled an ORF, and its function is uncertain. The CDR3 extends over 16 amino acids. V was cut by 1 base and J by 5 bases, with 17 bases left in between. The CDR3 protein is CASSQLCAGVGTEAFF. CDR3 DNA: TGCGCCAGCAGTCAATTATGCGCAGGGGTAGGGACTGAAGCTTTCTTT.